Listed here are 9 T cell receptor beta chains from one sample, sequenced in a study of cytomegalovirus exposure and HLA in healthy donors. PCR used 60 Vbeta primers and 13 Jbeta primers. Sequenced by immunoSEQ multiplex PCR; TCRdb stores in-frame clones only, minus some. The sample has 95,000 to 150,000 clones, roughly 70% seen once. Material: PBMCs. The receptors stem from a woman aged 40 to 55 in good health and CMV-seropositive.

This clone was observed a single time. The chain employs TRBV5-1 and TRBJ2-6; D is uncertain. CDR3 length: 16 amino acids. Trimming took 1 base from V and 4 from J, leaving 12 bases between them. Germline V gene sequence: CDR1 SGHRS, CDR2 YFSETQ. The CDR3 DNA follows: TGCGCCAGCAGCTTGTTAGTTGTGAGCGGGGCCAACGTCCTGACTTTC. It encodes CASSLLVVSGANVLTF.

The chain employs TRBV30 and TRBJ2-1; TRBD1 might be the D (5 bases). This CDR3 spans 13 amino acids. The ends were cut back, 1 base at V and 7 bases at J, with 11 bases in the middle. From germline, CDR1 is GTSNPN and CDR2 SVGIG (reference sequence). CDR3 amino acids: CAWSGSGNNEQFF. The CDR3 coding sequence is TGTGCCTGGAGTGGCTCAGGGAATAATGAGCAGTTCTTC.

This clone has only one observation. The rearrangement joins TRBV5-4 to TRBJ2-3, with D possibly TRBD2 on 6 matching bases. Trimming stripped 4 bases from V and 0 bases from J, with 9 bases between. Germline V lookup: CDR1 SGHNT, CDR2 YYREEE (reference sequence). The CDR3 is 14 residues long. The CDR3 region is CASSLGTSTDTQYF. CDR3 in DNA: TGTGCCAGCAGCCTCGGGACTAGCACAGATACGCAGTATTTT.

V gene TRBV30 combines with J gene TRBJ2-3; D remains unclear. The CDR3 runs 12 residues. Trimming stripped 5 bases from V and 0 bases from J, with 6 bases between. Germline CDR1 and CDR2: GTSNPN and SVGIG (reference sequence). CDR3 amino acids: CAWGLSTDTQYF. In DNA, the CDR3 is TGTGCCTGGGGCCTTAGCACAGATACGCAGTATTTT. Looking up the rest from reference TRBV30 and TRBJ2-3 gives the full variable domain: SQTIHQWPATLVQPVGSPLSLECTVEGTSNPNLYWYRQAAGRGLQLLFYSVGIGQISSEVPQNLSASRPQDRQFILSSKKLLLSDSGFYLCAWGLSTDTQYFGPGTRLTVL.

The chain employs TRBV6-4 and TRBJ1-6; D remains ambiguous. CDR1 and CDR2 from the germline V gene are MRHNA and SNTAGT. Trimming shortened V by 0 bases and J by 7 bases, and 4 bases separated the two germline ends. The CDR3 length is 13 residues. CDR3 DNA sequence: TGTGCCAGCAGTGACTCGACAAATTCACCCCTCCACTTT. Protein: CASSDSTNSPLHF.

The chain has TRBV7-9 and TRBJ2-1; 10 bases align to TRBD1. J gave up 6 bases and V 6 bases, and 11 bases lay outside the gene matches. Per the germline V gene, CDR1 is SEHNR and CDR2 is FQNEAQ (reference sequence). The CDR3 length is 16 residues. The CDR3 reads CASRPGGGTGVNEQFF. The CDR3 bases are TGTGCCAGCAGACCAGGGGGGGGGACAGGGGTCAATGAGCAGTTCTTC. The whole variable domain, remainder taken from reference TRBV7-9 and TRBJ2-1, is DTGVSQNPRHKITKRGQNVTFRCDPISEHNRLYWYRQTLGQGPEFLTYFQNEAQLEKSRLLSDRFSAERPKGSFSTLEIQRTEQGDSAMYLCASRPGGGTGVNEQFFGPGTRLTVL.

The chain carries TRBV4-2 and TRBJ1-2; 8 bases match TRBD1. The V gene's germline CDR1 is LGHNA and CDR2 YNFKEQ. J gave up 4 bases and V 0 bases, and 7 bases lay outside the gene matches. This CDR3 contains 16 residues. The CDR3 protein is CASSQEDRVNSYGYTF. DNA for the CDR3: TGTGCCAGCAGCCAAGAGGACAGGGTGAATAGCTATGGCTACACCTTC.

Written as DNA, the CDR3 is TGTGCCAGCAGTTTATCTTCGGGTAGGATCCATCAGCCCCAGCATTTT. It encodes CASSLSSGRIHQPQHF. V is TRBV27 and J is TRBJ1-5; D unclear. This CDR3 spans 16 amino acids. The V gene's germline CDR1 is MNHEY and CDR2 SMNVEV (reference sequence). V dropped 0 bases and J dropped 5 bases, with 14 bases sitting between them.

This clone was seen once. The rearrangement uses TRBV30 and TRBJ2-1; D is possibly TRBD2 (6 bases). The germline CDR1 and CDR2 sequences are GTSNPN and SVGIG (reference sequence). The CDR3 runs to 15 residues. Trimming removed 0 bases at V and 6 bases at J, with 15 bases between. CDR3 residues: CAWSVRGGLSNEQFF. In DNA, the CDR3 is TGTGCCTGGAGTGTTAGGGGAGGACTCTCCAATGAGCAGTTCTTC.